This T cell receptor beta chain was sequenced in a study of OX40 agonist ivuxolimab in advanced cancers. Overall study context: Males comprised roughly four fifths of the group, whose mean age was approximately 60 years (range about 20 to 79). Whole-study results and caveats: Expanded peripheral T cells had an undetermined antigen specificity. At doses 0.1 to 3.0 mg/kg, CD4+ and CD8+ clones expanded.

Produced via immunoSEQ multiplex PCR; TCRdb's table is partial and in-frame only. In the table there are tens of thousands of clones, approximately 80% of which are singletons. In regard to this clone: The antigen is not known.

CDR3 length: 12 residues. Germline V gene data show CDR1 as LNHNV and CDR2 as YYDKDF (reference sequence). V was trimmed by 6 bases and J by 2 bases, leaving 6 bases between them. The genes are TRBV15 and TRBJ2-3; D assignment may be TRBD1 or TRBD2 (5 bases each). The source of this sequence is an adult with an advanced solid tumor such as melanoma, head and neck, liver or kidney cancer. The source material was CD4+ or CD8+ T cells sorted from blood, sampled in a trial of the OX40 agonist ivuxolimab. CDR3 residues: CATRGVTDTQYF. As DNA, the CDR3 is TGTGCCACCAGGGGGGTCACAGATACGCAGTATTTT.